Following are 25 T cell receptor beta chains from one sample sequenced in a study of cytomegalovirus exposure and HLA in healthy donors. Assay used: immunoSEQ multiplex PCR; TCRdb lists only in-frame clones, some missing. The sample holds roughly 110,000 clones, 88% seen once. Sequenced material: PBMCs. The receptors stem from a woman younger than 30 in good health and CMV-seropositive.

This chain connects TRBV9 to TRBJ2-5; possibly TRBD2 for D (5 bases). The CDR3 runs 15 residues. Germline CDR1 and CDR2: SGDLS and YYNGEE. V lost 4 bases and J 1 base, leaving 14 bases between the germline ends. CDR3 in DNA: TGTGCCAGCAGCCCCCGAGGAGGCTCCCAAGAGACCCAGTACTTC. This gives the protein CASSPRGGSQETQYF.

The gene calls are TRBV7-2 and TRBJ1-5; maybe TRBD1 (5 bases). CDR3 size: 15 residues. Trimming took off 5 bases at V and 7 bases at J, with 18 bases between the two ends. Germline V gene lookup returns CDR1 SGHTA and CDR2 FQGNSA. The CDR3 DNA sequence: TGTGCCAGCAGCCCCGTCCCACTTAAGGGGCAGCCCCAGCATTTT. Translation: CASSPVPLKGQPQHF.

The genes are TRBV2 and TRBJ2-2, with 8 bases that match TRBD1. Germline V gene sequence: CDR1 SNHLY, CDR2 FYNNEI. V lost 11 bases, J lost 3 bases, and 8 bases stayed unmatched. The CDR3 covers 14 residues. Written as DNA, the CDR3 is TGTGCCGCTTTACAGGGGGGAGACACCGGGGAGCTGTTTTTT. This translates into CAALQGGDTGELFF.

The chain links TRBV28 to TRBJ1-2; D not certain. Germline V gene lookup returns CDR1 MDHEN and CDR2 SYDVKM. V was pared by 6 bases and J by 4 bases, with 15 bases between. The CDR3 spans 14 residues. The CDR3 spells CASSRVASIYGYTF. The CDR3 nucleotides are TGTGCCAGCAGCCGGGTTGCCAGCATCTATGGCTACACCTTC.

The chain employs TRBV6-5 and TRBJ1-5; 10 bases line up with TRBD1. The CDR3 extends over 12 amino acids. Germline V CDR1 and CDR2: MNHEY, SVGAGI. J lost 5 bases, V lost 10 bases, and 2 bases had no gene match. The CDR3 here is CATGTGDQPQHF. The DNA of the CDR3 is TGTGCCACCGGGACAGGGGATCAGCCCCAGCATTTT.

V gene TRBV28 combines with J gene TRBJ1-2, with 10 bases identical to TRBD1. Trimming took 6 bases from V and 3 from J; bases not matched to a gene: 7. Germline V gene lookup returns CDR1 MDHEN and CDR2 SYDVKM. The CDR3 has 15 residues. CDR3 protein: CASSSQGTGDYGYTF. The DNA for the CDR3 is TGTGCCAGCAGCTCCCAGGGGACAGGGGACTATGGCTACACCTTC.

V gene TRBV6-1 combines with J gene TRBJ2-3; D possibly corresponds to TRBD1 (6 bases). Trimming shortened V by 4 bases and J by 3 bases, and 8 bases separated the two germline ends. The germline gives CDR1 MNHNS, CDR2 SASEGT. The CDR3 is 13 amino acids. The CDR3 DNA is TGTGCCAGCAGTGTAGGACAGACAGATACGCAGTATTTT. Translating it yields CASSVGQTDTQYF.

The chain recombines TRBV28 with TRBJ1-1; D not certain. CDR3 length: 15 amino acids. The germline V gene encodes CDR1 MDHEN and CDR2 SYDVKM. V lost 5 bases, J lost 1 base, and 14 bases lay in between. The CDR3 spells CASSPLPGGNTEAFF. CDR3 DNA: TGTGCCAGCAGTCCCCTTCCCGGAGGGAACACTGAAGCTTTCTTT.

The chain links TRBV28 to TRBJ2-3; 10 bases are a match to TRBD2. V shed 10 bases and J 2 bases; nucleotides not matched to a gene: 6. From germline, CDR1 is MDHEN and CDR2 SYDVKM. The CDR3 has 14 amino acids. The CDR3 DNA follows: TGTGCCACCAAGCTAGCGGGGGTCACAGATACGCAGTATTTT. It translates to CATKLAGVTDTQYF.

In its sample, this clone was seen once. The chain links TRBV27 to TRBJ2-3; 10 bases align to TRBD2. Germline V gene lookup returns CDR1 MNHEY and CDR2 SMNVEV (reference sequence). The CDR3 is 15 residues long. V was pared by 5 bases and J by 4 bases, with 6 bases of the junction left unmatched. Here the CDR3 reads CASSRAGGIADTQYF. The CDR3 DNA reads as TGTGCCAGCAGTCGAGCGGGGGGGATCGCAGATACGCAGTATTTT.

The CDR3 nucleotides are TGTGCCAGCAGCCCCAGGGTCTACAATGAGCAGTTCTTC. Translated, it gives CASSPRVYNEQFF. This chain connects TRBV7-2 to TRBJ2-1; possibly TRBD1 for D (5 bases). V was clipped by 5 bases and J by 3 bases, with 8 bases between them. There are 13 residues in the CDR3. Germline V gene data show CDR1 as SGHTA and CDR2 as FQGNSA.

V is TRBV18 and J is TRBJ2-2, with TRBD1 matching over 8 bases. The CDR3 has 14 residues. V lost 6 bases and J lost 4; bases outside the gene matches: 4. Germline V gene lookup returns CDR1 KGHSH and CDR2 LQKENI. CDR3 DNA: TGTGCCAGCTCCCGGGACAGGTTCACCGGGGAGCTGTTTTTT. This gives the protein CASSRDRFTGELFF.

This clone occurred once. J is TRBJ2-3 and V is TRBV2; 11 bases line up with TRBD2. CDR1 SNHLY and CDR2 FYNNEI come from the germline V gene. Trimming cost V 7 bases and J 2 bases; bases outside gene matches: 11. This CDR3 region has 17 residues. CDR3 loop: CASTDPGLAGYTDTQYF. The CDR3 DNA follows: TGTGCCAGCACCGACCCAGGACTAGCGGGCTACACAGATACGCAGTATTTT.

The chain has TRBV4-1 and TRBJ1-6; a weak D match, TRBD1 (6 bases). The CDR3 runs 16 residues. Trimming pared 0 bases from V and 3 bases from J, leaving 9 bases between. CDR1 and CDR2 from the germline V gene are MGHRA and YSYEKL. CDR3 sequence reads: CASSQDRDNYNSPLHF. CDR3 sequence (DNA): TGCGCCAGCAGCCAAGATCGGGACAACTATAATTCACCCCTCCACTTT.

V usage is TRBV6-5 and J usage is TRBJ1-2; D remains ambiguous. Germline V gene sequence: CDR1 MNHEY, CDR2 SVGAGI. Trimming stripped 0 bases from V and 6 bases from J, with 8 bases between. The CDR3 contains 13 residues. The CDR3 reads CASSYSISDGYTF. For the CDR3, the DNA is TGTGCCAGCAGTTACTCGATCAGTGATGGCTACACCTTC.

V usage is TRBV10-3 and J usage is TRBJ2-2; 8 bases line up with TRBD1. CDR1 ENHRY and CDR2 SYGVKD come from the germline V gene. CDR3 length: 13 residues. The V and J ends lost 10 bases and 2 bases, in that order; junction bases with no gene match: 3. DNA for the CDR3: TGTGCCACCGACAGGGGTAACACCGGGGAGCTGTTTTTT. Translating gives CATDRGNTGELFF.

This chain links TRBV6-5 with TRBJ2-5; 9 nucleotides agree with TRBD1. This CDR3 is 15 amino acids long. Trimming removed 11 bases from V and 4 bases from J; junction bases left unmatched: 14. The V gene's germline CDR1 is MNHEY and CDR2 SVGAGI. The CDR3 DNA is TGTGCCGTCAGAAGGGACAGGGTGGGAGGAGAGACCCAGTACTTC. Translation gives CAVRRDRVGGETQYF.

This clone was recorded once. The V call is TRBV5-1, the J call TRBJ1-1; tentative D call: TRBD1 (6 bases). Germline V gene data show CDR1 as SGHRS and CDR2 as YFSETQ. V gave up 5 bases and J gave up 3 bases, with 14 bases separating them. The CDR3 totals 14 residues. DNA for the CDR3: TGCGCCAGCAGTACTACAGGGAGGGACACTGAAGCTTTCTTT. Translated, it gives CASSTTGRDTEAFF.

The rearrangement uses TRBV6-4 and TRBJ2-1; possible D gene TRBD1, 6 bases. The V end was cut by 6 bases, the J end by 4 bases, with 13 bases between. Germline-derived CDR1 and CDR2 are MRHNA and SNTAGT. CDR3 length: 14 residues. The CDR3 DNA reads as TGTGCCAGCAGGCCCTGGCAGGGGTACAATGAGCAGTTCTTC. It yields the protein CASRPWQGYNEQFF.

The J gene is TRBJ2-1, the V gene TRBV1; no DNA check was done on the table's D call, TRBD2. TRBV1 is classified as a pseudogene. The CDR3 sequence is 17 residues long. CDR3 nucleotide sequence: TGCACCAGCAGCCAAGTACGCGAGGGCGGGGGCTACAATGAGCAGTTCTTC. This codes for CTSSQVREGGGYNEQFF.

V and J are TRBV6-1 and TRBJ2-7; possible D gene TRBD2, 6 bases. The germline V gene has CDR1 MNHNS and CDR2 SASEGT. The V gene lost 3 bases and the J gene lost 3 bases, with 24 bases spanning the gap. The CDR3 loop spans 18 amino acids. The CDR3 here is CASSDRGWATSGRYEQYF. The DNA of the CDR3 is TGTGCCAGCAGTGACCGGGGGTGGGCCACCTCGGGGCGCTACGAGCAGTACTTC.

V usage is TRBV9 and J usage is TRBJ2-3; 9 nucleotides match TRBD1. Germline assignment: CDR1 SGDLS and CDR2 YYNGEE. The CDR3 extends over 15 amino acids. V trimming: 4 bases; J trimming: 3 bases; junction bases outside the gene matches: 6. The DNA for the CDR3 is TGTGCCAGCAGCCCAGGGACAGGGTGGACAGATACGCAGTATTTT. Encoded protein: CASSPGTGWTDTQYF.

This clone was observed a handful of times. V usage is TRBV27 and J usage is TRBJ1-2; 7 bases match TRBD1. The CDR3 contains 14 residues. Trimming took 7 bases from V and 4 from J; bases not matched to a gene: 9. Germline V CDR1 and CDR2: MNHEY, SMNVEV (reference sequence). The CDR3 spells CASTKLGQSYGYTF. In DNA, the CDR3 is TGTGCCAGCACCAAATTGGGACAGAGCTATGGCTACACCTTC.

This chain joins TRBV6-5 and TRBJ2-7, with a possible D match to TRBD2 (6 bases). There are 13 residues in the CDR3. The V end lost 5 bases, the J end lost 6 bases, and 14 bases lay between the germline ends. Per the germline V gene, CDR1 is MNHEY and CDR2 is SVGAGI. The CDR3 here is CASSGTGSLEQYF. The CDR3 DNA sequence: TGTGCCAGCAGTGGGACTGGTTCTCTCGAGCAGTACTTC.

The chain employs TRBV18 and TRBJ2-1, with 8 bases matching TRBD1. CDR1 and CDR2 from the germline V gene are KGHSH and LQKENI. The junction had 7 bases not matched to a gene; V was cut back by 0 bases and J by 3 bases. This CDR3 comprises 17 residues. The CDR3 DNA sequence: TGTGCCAGCTCACCACCCGTCTGGGACAGGAACTACAATGAGCAGTTCTTC. Amino acid sequence: CASSPPVWDRNYNEQFF.